This T cell receptor beta chain was found in a study of blood T cell repertoires in COVID-19. Clones were sequenced by immunoSEQ multiplex PCR, and TCRdb holds only the in-frame ones, with some missing. The sample consists of over 130,000 clones, around 81% of them appearing once. Comments on this clone: The same CDR3 also results from other DNA sequences found in this sample.

CDR1 and CDR2 from the germline V gene are KGHSH and LQKENI. This CDR3 is 13 amino acids long. V lost 2 bases to trimming and J lost 1 base, with 5 bases between them. This sequence was found in a human donor in a cohort sampled during active COVID-19. Sequences were obtained from peripheral blood. The chain links TRBV18 to TRBJ1-1; TRBD1 might be the D (5 bases). The CDR3: CASSPGQNTEAFF. Here the CDR3 DNA reads TGTGCCAGCTCACCAGGACAGAACACTGAAGCTTTCTTT.